This TCR beta chain was identified during a study of cytomegalovirus exposure and HLA in healthy donors. CDR3 length equals 16 residues. J was trimmed by 3 bases and V by 3 bases; bases with no gene match: 6. From germline, CDR1 is MDHEN and CDR2 SYDVKM. The protocol was immunoSEQ multiplex PCR, while the TCRdb copy is restricted to in-frame clones and leaves out a portion. The table lists roughly 60,000 clones, roughly nine tenths of them singletons. Source material: PBMCs. The V and J genes are TRBV28 and TRBJ2-3, with 10 nucleotides matching TRBD2. The receptor was derived from a woman aged 25 to 39 in good health and CMV-seronegative. The CDR3 DNA is TGTGCCAGCAGTTTCGTCAGCGGGAGGGGGACAGATACGCAGTATTTT. Translated, it gives CASSFVSGRGTDTQYF.